These 23 T cell receptor beta chains share one sample of origin, sequenced in a study of cytomegalovirus exposure and HLA in healthy donors. PCR employed 60 Vbeta and 13 Jbeta primers. Using immunoSEQ multiplex PCR, the repertoire was profiled, and TCRdb retains in-frame clones only, with some absent. The table records about 92,000 clones, 84% of them present only once. Sample: PBMCs. The receptor source for this set is a woman younger than 35 in good health and CMV-seropositive.

The rearrangement joins TRBV6-4 to TRBJ1-2, with D tentatively TRBD1 (5 bases). The CDR3 contains 15 residues. Germline V CDR1 and CDR2: MRHNA, SNTAGT. The V and J ends lost 4 bases and 4 bases respectively, with 16 bases between them. The CDR3 DNA reads as TGTGCCAGCAGTGGTACCCCCGACGGGGGCTATGGCTACACCTTC. Residues: CASSGTPDGGYGYTF.

The chain combines TRBV9 with TRBJ1-4, with a possible D match to TRBD1 (6 bases). Germline V gives CDR1 SGDLS, CDR2 YYNGEE. The CDR3 is 15 residues long. V was clipped by 4 bases and J by 4 bases, with 14 bases between them. The CDR3 sequence: CASSSSGGRNEKLFF. For the CDR3, the DNA is TGTGCCAGCAGCTCCAGTGGGGGCCGTAATGAAAAACTGTTTTTT.

V gene TRBV7-9 combines with J gene TRBJ2-5; TRBD1 is a possible D gene (5 bases). V dropped 5 bases and J dropped 3 bases, with 13 bases sitting between them. The CDR3 consists of 14 residues. Germline lookup yields CDR1 SEHNR and CDR2 FQNEAQ (reference sequence). The DNA of the CDR3 is TGTGCCAGCAGCCAAATTACAGGAAAAGAGACCCAGTACTTC. Translation: CASSQITGKETQYF.

A single count supports this clone. V gene TRBV29-1 combines with J gene TRBJ2-1; the match to TRBD2 covers 7 bases. This CDR3 spans 12 amino acids. Germline-derived CDR1 and CDR2 are SQVTM and ANQGSEA. The ends lost 5 bases at V and 10 bases at J; junction bases unmatched: 8. CDR3 bases: TGCAGCGTTCTCAGGGAGGGCATCGAGCAGTTCTTC. Translated: CSVLREGIEQFF.

The chain has TRBV28 and TRBJ2-2, with D perhaps TRBD2 (6 bases). The CDR3 is 15 residues long. Germline V CDR1 and CDR2: MDHEN, SYDVKM. V was shortened by 6 bases and J by 6 bases, with 17 bases between the two germline ends. CDR3 nucleotide sequence: TGTGCCAGCAGCTTCCCGAGTGGCGGGGCCGGGGAGCTGTTTTTT. Protein sequence: CASSFPSGGAGELFF.

The CDR3 region has the DNA TGTGCCAGCAGCGTAGAGGGACAGCCGATGAACACTGAAGCTTTCTTT. Its translation is CASSVEGQPMNTEAFF. The chain has TRBV9 and TRBJ1-1; 7 bases map to TRBD1. Germline CDR1 reads SGDLS; CDR2 reads YYNGEE. The CDR3 runs to 16 residues. The trim removed 0 bases at V and 0 bases at J, leaving 5 bases unmatched.

The rearrangement uses TRBV10-3 and TRBJ1-2, with 7 bases matching TRBD1. CDR3 size: 14 residues. Germline-derived CDR1 and CDR2 are ENHRY and SYGVKD. V shed 10 bases and J 7 bases; nucleotides not matched to a gene: 15. The CDR3 sequence: CASGQARQLGGYTF. The CDR3 nucleotides read TGTGCCAGCGGACAGGCGCGACAACTGGGTGGCTACACCTTC.

This chain links TRBV11-2 with TRBJ2-7; 9 bases match TRBD1. CDR3 length: 15 residues. Germline V gene sequence: CDR1 SGHAT, CDR2 FQNNGV. V dropped 5 bases and J dropped 4; count of bases not matched to a gene: 9. CDR3 loop: CASSVYRGLEYEQYF. CDR3 DNA sequence: TGTGCCAGCAGCGTATACAGGGGGCTGGAGTACGAGCAGTACTTC.

This chain connects TRBV4-1 to TRBJ2-7, with 7 bases identical to TRBD1. The CDR3 extends over 14 amino acids. Looked up from germline, CDR1 is MGHRA and CDR2 is YSYEKL. With 1 base clipped from V and 5 bases from J, the junction kept 5 bases outside the gene matches. Written as DNA, the CDR3 is TGCGCCAGCAGCCAAGGACAGGGCCTCAACGAGCAGTACTTC. It is translated as CASSQGQGLNEQYF.

This clone was seen a handful of times. The chain employs TRBV19 and TRBJ1-2; 8 bases are a match to TRBD1. Germline V lookup: CDR1 LNHDA, CDR2 SQIVND (reference sequence). With 6 bases clipped from V and 2 bases from J, the junction kept 2 bases outside the gene matches. This CDR3 has 13 residues. The CDR3 nucleotides read TGTGCCAGTAGCCCAGGGGGCAACTATGGCTACACCTTC. Its protein product is CASSPGGNYGYTF.

The sample holds a few counts of this clone. This chain joins TRBV7-9 and TRBJ1-1; D possibly corresponds to TRBD1 (5 bases). Trimming took off 2 bases at V and 4 bases at J, with 11 bases between the two ends. The CDR3 totals 14 residues. Germline V gene data show CDR1 as SEHNR and CDR2 as FQNEAQ (reference sequence). The CDR3 loop reads CASSLQGDSTEAFF. For the CDR3, the DNA is TGTGCCAGCAGCTTACAGGGCGATAGCACTGAAGCTTTCTTT.

The chain couples TRBV6-6 to TRBJ1-4; no firm D call. CDR1 and CDR2 (germline): MNHNY, SVGAGI (reference sequence). The CDR3 sequence is 13 residues long. The germline V and J ends were trimmed by 8 bases and 5 bases, with 12 bases remaining between them. The CDR3 reads CASENPGNEKLFF. As DNA, the CDR3 is TGTGCCAGCGAAAACCCGGGGAATGAAAAACTGTTTTTT.

This clone was observed a handful of times. The rearrangement joins TRBV4-1 to TRBJ2-1; D gene unclear. Trimming took off 4 bases at V and 1 base at J, with 11 bases between the two ends. CDR1 MGHRA and CDR2 YSYEKL come from the germline V gene. CDR3 size: 15 residues. CDR3 residues: CASSPWSESYNEQFF. The CDR3 region has the DNA TGCGCCAGCAGCCCATGGTCGGAGTCCTACAATGAGCAGTTCTTC.

This clone was detected once. The rearrangement joins TRBV28 to TRBJ2-2; 11 bases agree with TRBD2. Germline CDR1 reads MDHEN; CDR2 reads SYDVKM. The CDR3 runs 15 residues. J was trimmed by 4 bases and V by 7 bases; bases with no gene match: 5. The CDR3 spells CASTLSGRATGELFF. Written as DNA, the CDR3 is TGTGCCAGCACACTTAGCGGGAGGGCCACCGGGGAGCTGTTTTTT.

This clone was seen once. The chain employs TRBV28 and TRBJ1-5; tentatively, D is TRBD1 (6 bases). The germline V gene has CDR1 MDHEN and CDR2 SYDVKM. V was shortened by 6 bases and J by 3 bases, with 18 bases between the two germline ends. The CDR3 extends over 16 amino acids. CDR3 loop: CASSPTGTWDNQPQHF. The CDR3 bases are TGTGCCAGCAGCCCCACCGGGACATGGGACAATCAGCCCCAGCATTTT.

The chain combines TRBV30 with TRBJ2-3; TRBD2 matches 9 bases. CDR3 size: 14 residues. The ends lost 6 bases at V and 3 bases at J; junction bases unmatched: 7. The V gene's germline CDR1 is GTSNPN and CDR2 SVGIG (reference sequence). The CDR3 spells CACSSGIGTDTQYF. Here the CDR3 DNA reads TGTGCCTGTTCTAGCGGGATTGGTACAGATACGCAGTATTTT.

The V and J genes are TRBV6-1 and TRBJ2-7; the D gene is possibly TRBD1 (6 bases). There are 12 residues in the CDR3. Germline assignment: CDR1 MNHNS and CDR2 SASEGT. The V end was cut by 6 bases, the J end by 2 bases, with 8 bases between. In nucleotides, the CDR3 is TGTGCCAGCAGGGACAGACCCTACGAGCAGTACTTC. It is translated as CASRDRPYEQYF.

The chain has TRBV18 and TRBJ2-1; TRBD2 aligns across 14 bases. The CDR3 extends over 21 amino acids. Germline V CDR1 and CDR2: KGHSH, LQKENI. The V segment lost 0 bases and the J segment 6 bases; nucleotides outside the gene matches: 16. Written as DNA, the CDR3 is TGTGCCAGCTCACCACCGCTAGGACTAGCGGGAGGAGGGGTCTCGGGCAATGAGCAGTTCTTC. It codes for CASSPPLGLAGGGVSGNEQFF. The full variable domain, rest sourced from reference TRBV18 and TRBJ2-1, is NAGVMQNPRHLVRRRGQEARLRCSPMKGHSHVYWYRQLPEEGLKFMVYLQKENIIDESGMPKERFSAEFPKEGPSILRIQQVVRGDSAAYFCASSPPLGLAGGGVSGNEQFFGPGTRLTVL.

This clone showed up just once. The gene calls are TRBV5-4 and TRBJ2-1; 12 bases fit TRBD2. CDR1 SGHNT and CDR2 YYREEE come from the germline V gene (reference sequence). The CDR3 has 15 amino acids. J lost 6 bases, V lost 4 bases, and 5 bases had no gene match. The CDR3 nucleotides are TGTGCCAGCAGCGGGGGACTAGCGGGCTCCAATGAGCAGTTCTTC. Its protein product is CASSGGLAGSNEQFF.

This clone has only a few counts. The gene calls are TRBV28 and TRBJ2-3; 9 bases fit TRBD2. CDR1 and CDR2 (germline): MDHEN, SYDVKM. CDR3 length equals 16 residues. V was clipped by 2 bases and J by 5 bases; unmatched bases: 8. CDR3 sequence: CASSLETSGSQDTQYF. CDR3 DNA: TGTGCCAGCAGTTTAGAGACTAGCGGTAGTCAAGATACGCAGTATTTT.

The J gene is TRBJ2-5, the V gene TRBV7-2; D remains ambiguous. Germline CDR1 SGHTA, CDR2 FQGNSA. There are 11 residues in the CDR3. Trimming pared 5 bases from V and 5 bases from J, leaving 6 bases between. This CDR3 reads CASSPLETQYF. CDR3 in DNA: TGTGCCAGCAGCCCTTTGGAGACCCAGTACTTC. The full variable domain, completed using reference TRBV7-2 and TRBJ2-5, is GAGVSQSPSNKVTEKGKDVELRCDPISGHTALYWYRQSLGQGLEFLIYFQGNSAPDKSGLPSDRFSAERTGGSVSTLTIQRTQQEDSAVYLCASSPLETQYFGPGTRLLVL.

V and J are TRBV5-4 and TRBJ2-7, with 9 positions matching TRBD1. Germline lookup yields CDR1 SGHNT and CDR2 YYREEE (reference sequence). This CDR3 comprises 14 residues. V lost 3 bases and J lost 2; bases outside the gene matches: 3. The DNA for the CDR3 is TGTGCCAGCAGCTCCCGGGACAGGGCCTACGAGCAGTACTTC. Protein: CASSSRDRAYEQYF. Based on the CDR3 plus reference TRBV5-4 and TRBJ2-7, the full variable domain is ETGVTQSPTHLIKTRGQQVTLRCSSQSGHNTVSWYQQALGQGPQFIFQYYREEENGRGNFPPRFSGLQFPNYSSELNVNALELDDSALYLCASSSRDRAYEQYFGPGTRLTVT.

The chain recombines TRBV7-6 with TRBJ1-1; TRBD1 might be the D (6 bases). CDR1 is SGHVS and CDR2 is FNYEAQ in the germline V gene. The V end lost 5 bases, the J end lost 1 base, and 11 bases lay between the germline ends. CDR3 size: 14 residues. The CDR3 loop is CASSGDIGNTEAFF. CDR3 coding DNA: TGTGCCAGCAGCGGGGACATCGGGAACACTGAAGCTTTCTTT.